Below, 4 T cell receptor beta chains from the same sample are listed, as sequenced in a study of blood T cell repertoires in COVID-19. Assay: immunoSEQ multiplex PCR; the TCRdb copy retains only in-frame clones and omits some. The top ten clones hold over 15% of a sample with tens of thousands of clones, roughly 80% of them seen once. Sample: peripheral blood. Receptor source: a woman aged 60-75 years with acute or convalescent COVID-19.

The V and J genes are TRBV11-2 and TRBJ1-2; 8 bases match TRBD1. V lost 4 bases and J lost 8; bases outside the gene matches: 15. CDR3 size: 16 residues. Per germline, CDR1 SGHAT and CDR2 FQNNGV. CDR3 in DNA: TGTGCCAGCAGCTCGAACCCCGACAGGGGCCTGATCGGCTACACCTTC. Protein product: CASSSNPDRGLIGYTF. Using reference TRBV11-2 and TRBJ1-2 for the parts outside the CDR3, the full variable domain is EAGVAQSPRYKIIEKRQSVAFWCNPISGHATLYWYQQILGQGPKLLIQFQNNGVVDDSQLPKDRFSAERLKGVDSTLKIQPAKLEDSAVYLCASSSNPDRGLIGYTFGSGTRLTVV.

This chain links TRBV29-1 with TRBJ1-2; D perhaps matches TRBD1 (5 bases). CDR3 size: 13 residues. V dropped 1 base and J dropped 4 bases, with 10 bases sitting between them. CDR1 and CDR2 from the germline V gene are SQVTM and ANQGSEA. DNA for the CDR3: TGCAGCGTTGAAGTAGGGGCCCTCTATGGCTACACCTTC. Protein: CSVEVGALYGYTF.

In DNA form, the CDR3 reads TGTGCCTGGACAGTTGGCAGGGGCCCCGGGTTGGGTGAAAAACTGTTTTTT. This encodes CAWTVGRGPGLGEKLFF. The J gene is TRBJ1-4, the V gene TRBV30, with a weak D call TRBD1 (6 bases). CDR1 GTSNPN and CDR2 SVGIG come from the germline V gene (reference sequence). Trimming took 4 bases from V and 7 from J, leaving 25 bases between them. The CDR3 length is 17 residues.

The J gene is TRBJ1-4, the V gene TRBV7-2, with D possibly matching TRBD1 (6 bases). V gave up 5 bases and J gave up 3 bases, with 13 bases separating them. Germline assignment: CDR1 SGHTA and CDR2 FQGNSA. CDR3 length: 15 residues. CDR3 in DNA: TGTGCCAGCAGCGTTACAGGGACGCCTAATGAAAAACTGTTTTTT. Translating gives CASSVTGTPNEKLFF.